What follows is one T cell receptor (beta chain) and its context. V lost 2 bases and J 4 bases, leaving 12 bases between the germline ends. Per the germline V gene, CDR1 is SGHNT and CDR2 is YYREEE (reference sequence). This CDR3 has 14 amino acids. These data are taken from a study of blood T cell repertoires in COVID-19. Assay used: immunoSEQ multiplex PCR; TCRdb lists only in-frame clones, some missing. The sample contains roughly 300,000 clones, 86% of which appear only once. This sequence was found in a woman aged 45-65 years with acute or convalescent COVID-19. Sequencing used peripheral blood. The genes are TRBV5-4 and TRBJ2-5; D unclear. The CDR3 here is CASSLDMETETQYF. CDR3 nucleotide sequence: TGTGCCAGCAGCTTAGATATGGAGACAGAGACCCAGTACTTC.